Presented here are 25 T cell receptor beta chains from one specimen sequenced in a study of blood T cell repertoires in COVID-19. Only in-frame clones appear in the TCRdb table, and some are missing; sequencing was by immunoSEQ multiplex PCR. The table records about 97,000 clones, around 87% of them present only once. Sequencing was performed on peripheral blood. Source of these receptors: a human donor in a cohort sampled during active COVID-19.

This rearrangement joins TRBV5-1 to TRBJ2-3, with 9 nucleotides matching TRBD1. V was clipped by 4 bases and J by 3 bases; unmatched bases: 9. The CDR3 is 16 residues long. Germline CDR1 reads SGHRS; CDR2 reads YFSETQ. The CDR3 DNA is TGCGCCAGCAGCCCTAGGACAGGGGTTACGACAGATACGCAGTATTTT. Translating gives CASSPRTGVTTDTQYF. The whole variable domain, filled in from reference TRBV5-1 and TRBJ2-3, reads KAGVTQTPRYLIKTRGQQVTLSCSPISGHRSVSWYQQTPGQGLQFLFEYFSETQRNKGNFPGRFSGRQFSNSRSEMNVSTLELGDSALYLCASSPRTGVTTDTQYFGPGTRLTVL.

V gene TRBV19 combines with J gene TRBJ2-7; TRBD2 matches 10 bases. The CDR3 is 15 amino acids. Germline CDR1 LNHDA, CDR2 SQIVND (reference sequence). The V gene end was trimmed by 1 base and the J gene end by 2 bases; junction bases not matched to a gene: 2. The CDR3 spells CASSIATSGTYEQYF. The CDR3 nucleotides are TGTGCCAGTAGTATAGCAACTAGCGGGACCTACGAGCAGTACTTC.

The chain has TRBV7-8 and TRBJ2-7, with D perhaps matching TRBD2 (6 bases). Per the germline V gene, CDR1 is SGHVS and CDR2 is FQNEAQ. V was clipped by 0 bases and J by 2 bases, with 8 bases between them. The CDR3 has 14 amino acids. The CDR3 reads CASSLAGGAYEQYF. CDR3 coding DNA: TGTGCCAGCAGCTTAGCGGGAGGTGCCTACGAGCAGTACTTC.

This clone is a singleton in its sample. This chain joins TRBV2 and TRBJ2-1, with TRBD2 identical over 8 bases. V shed 6 bases and J 6 bases; nucleotides not matched to a gene: 4. Germline V gene lookup returns CDR1 SNHLY and CDR2 FYNNEI. The CDR3 runs 13 residues. This CDR3 reads CASSRTSPNEQFF. CDR3 DNA sequence: TGTGCCAGCAGCCGGACTAGCCCCAATGAGCAGTTCTTC.

This clone has a single count. The chain carries TRBV28 and TRBJ1-2; possible D gene TRBD1, 5 bases. The V end was cut by 3 bases, the J end by 8 bases, with 19 bases between. This CDR3 contains 15 residues. The germline V gene has CDR1 MDHEN and CDR2 SYDVKM. CDR3 sequence (DNA): TGTGCCAGCAGTTTTAACCCGGTGCCGGGGGTGGGCTACACCTTC. It is translated as CASSFNPVPGVGYTF.

This chain joins TRBV7-9 and TRBJ1-4, with D unclear. With 3 bases removed from V and 2 bases from J, the gap between germline ends came to 7 bases. This CDR3 has 14 residues. The V gene's germline CDR1 is SEHNR and CDR2 FQNEAQ (reference sequence). The CDR3 bases are TGTGCCAGCAGCTTGACTGGGACTAATGAAAAACTGTTTTTT. Protein sequence: CASSLTGTNEKLFF.

The V and J genes are TRBV7-2 and TRBJ2-7, with D unclear. Germline lookup yields CDR1 SGHTA and CDR2 FQGNSA. This CDR3 spans 13 amino acids. The V end lost 3 bases, the J end lost 5 bases, and 11 bases lay between the germline ends. The CDR3 here is CASSFETRDEQYF. CDR3 DNA sequence: TGTGCCAGCAGCTTCGAAACCCGGGACGAGCAGTACTTC. Looking up the rest from reference TRBV7-2 and TRBJ2-7 gives the full variable domain: GAGVSQSPSNKVTEKGKDVELRCDPISGHTALYWYRQSLGQGLEFLIYFQGNSAPDKSGLPSDRFSAERTGGSVSTLTIQRTQQEDSAVYLCASSFETRDEQYFGPGTRLTVT.

This clone was seen a few times. This chain connects TRBV11-2 to TRBJ1-2; TRBD1 matches at 7 bases. CDR1 and CDR2 (germline): SGHAT, FQNNGV. J gave up 5 bases and V 1 base, and 7 bases lay outside the gene matches. The CDR3 contains 15 residues. In DNA, the CDR3 is TGTGCCAGCAGCTTAGTTATGACAGGGAGGTATGGCTACACCTTC. Its protein is CASSLVMTGRYGYTF.

V usage is TRBV19 and J usage is TRBJ2-7, with 8 bases that match TRBD1. The J segment lost 2 bases and the V segment lost 4 bases, leaving 4 bases of the junction unmatched. CDR1 and CDR2 (germline): LNHDA, SQIVND (reference sequence). The CDR3 consists of 14 residues. As DNA, the CDR3 is TGTGCCAGTAGTACGGACAGGGCAACCTACGAGCAGTACTTC. It codes for CASSTDRATYEQYF.

V is TRBV10-3 and J is TRBJ2-4, with 16 bases fitting TRBD2. From germline, CDR1 is ENHRY and CDR2 SYGVKD. The junction had 12 bases not matched to a gene; V was cut back by 0 bases and J by 7 bases. This CDR3 contains 20 residues. In nucleotides, the CDR3 is TGTGCCATCAGTGAGTCGATCCCCGGGACTAGCGGGAGGGCCAGTAACATTCAGTACTTC. Protein sequence: CAISESIPGTSGRASNIQYF.

V and J are TRBV7-9 and TRBJ1-5; no reliable D call. The germline gives CDR1 SEHNR, CDR2 FQNEAQ (reference sequence). Trimming removed 6 bases from V and 4 bases from J, with 13 bases in between. This CDR3 has 14 amino acids. The CDR3, as DNA: TGTGCCAGCAGTCTCAACACCGGGAATCAGCCCCAGCATTTT. Translation: CASSLNTGNQPQHF.

This clone was seen a single time. The chain links TRBV7-8 to TRBJ2-1, with TRBD2 identical over 7 bases. V lost 2 bases to trimming and J lost 7 bases; unmatched junction nucleotides: 8. The CDR3 has 15 amino acids. The germline CDR1 and CDR2 sequences are SGHVS and FQNEAQ. CDR3 DNA sequence: TGTGCCAGCAGCTTATGGGGGAGGGCCTGGAATGAGCAGTTCTTC. Amino acid sequence: CASSLWGRAWNEQFF.

The V call is TRBV2, the J call TRBJ2-7, with 9 bases matching TRBD2. The CDR3 totals 15 residues. Germline CDR1 and CDR2: SNHLY and FYNNEI. V lost 8 bases to trimming and J lost 1 base; unmatched junction nucleotides: 9. Written as DNA, the CDR3 is TGTGCCAGCGGGGCCCTAGCGGGAAGTTCCTACGAGCAGTACTTC. Amino acids: CASGALAGSSYEQYF.

Concerning this clone: The junction and the germline gene differ at one end; a read error may be behind it. The chain has TRBV7-9 and TRBJ2-7, with 7 bases lining up with TRBD1. CDR1 and CDR2 (germline): SEHNR, FQNEAQ (reference sequence). CDR3 size: 15 residues. The CDR3 bases are TGTGCCAGCAGCGCGCCGGGACAGATCTCCAACGAGCAGTACTTC. It is translated as CASSAPGQISNEQYF.

The gene calls are TRBV28 and TRBJ2-3, with TRBD2 as a possible D gene (5 bases). V was trimmed by 1 base and J by 6 bases, leaving 14 bases between them. Germline V lookup: CDR1 MDHEN, CDR2 SYDVKM. CDR3 length equals 15 residues. The CDR3 sequence: CASSLYQRGSDTQYF. In DNA form, the CDR3 reads TGTGCCAGCAGTTTATACCAACGAGGGAGCGATACGCAGTATTTT.

This clone was recorded once. The chain links TRBV7-3 to TRBJ2-1; 7 nucleotides agree with TRBD2. Germline assignment: CDR1 SGHTA and CDR2 FQGTGA. CDR3 length equals 18 residues. J was trimmed by 7 bases and V by 2 bases; bases with no gene match: 17. CDR3 nucleotides: TGTGCCAGCAGCTTATACCCCCGGAGGGCTAGCGGAAGTAATGAGCAGTTCTTC. It specifies CASSLYPRRASGSNEQFF.

The CDR3 sequence is CASRETGAGNTIYF. CDR3 coding DNA: TGTGCCAGCAGAGAGACAGGGGCTGGAAACACCATATATTTT. V and J are TRBV2 and TRBJ1-3; 8 nucleotides align to TRBD1. The CDR3 consists of 14 residues. V was clipped by 6 bases and J by 2 bases; unmatched bases: 3. CDR1 SNHLY and CDR2 FYNNEI come from the germline V gene.

V is TRBV6-5 and J is TRBJ2-1; 11 nucleotides align to TRBD2. Germline CDR1 MNHEY, CDR2 SVGAGI. The CDR3 is 15 residues long. After removal of 6 bases from V and 4 bases from J, the junction contained 5 bases not matched to a gene. The CDR3 DNA is TGTGCCAGCAGAATAGCGGGAGGGGAATACAATGAGCAGTTCTTC. Translation gives CASRIAGGEYNEQFF.

V and J are TRBV18 and TRBJ2-1, with D maybe TRBD1 (6 bases). The CDR3 loop spans 12 amino acids. Trimming took off 2 bases at V and 8 bases at J, with 7 bases between the two ends. Germline V CDR1 and CDR2: KGHSH, LQKENI. CDR3: CASSPGGDEQFF. The CDR3 nucleotides read TGTGCCAGCTCACCAGGGGGCGATGAGCAGTTCTTC.

This clone was found once. This chain joins TRBV19 and TRBJ1-6; the D gene is possibly TRBD1 (5 bases). CDR1 is LNHDA and CDR2 is SQIVND in the germline V gene (reference sequence). CDR3 size: 14 residues. Between the trimmed V and J ends, which lost 10 bases and 7 bases, there was a span of 17 bases. This CDR3 is CATLSQGGNSPLHF. CDR3 coding DNA: TGTGCCACCCTGAGTCAGGGAGGAAATTCACCCCTCCACTTT.

The genes are TRBV3-1 (or the pseudogene TRBV3-2) and TRBJ2-6, with TRBD2 matching over 7 bases. Germline loops: CDR1 LGHDT, CDR2 YNNKEL (reference sequence). This CDR3 comprises 15 residues. V gave up 4 bases and J gave up 2 bases; unmatched junction bases: 2. CDR3 DNA sequence: TGTGCCAGCAGCCCCGCGGGAGCTGGGGCCAACGTCCTGACTTTC. Its translation is CASSPAGAGANVLTF.

The chain employs TRBV6-6 and TRBJ2-7, with 9 nucleotides matching TRBD1. CDR1 is MNHNY and CDR2 is SVGAGI in the germline V gene (reference sequence). Trimming at V came to 0 bases and at J to 3 bases, leaving 3 bases not matched to a gene. The CDR3 runs to 15 residues. The CDR3 loop reads CASSYSQTGGYEQYF. CDR3 bases: TGTGCCAGCAGTTACTCCCAGACAGGGGGCTACGAGCAGTACTTC.

The rearrangement links TRBV27 to TRBJ1-5; D call uncertain. V gave up 6 bases and J gave up 6 bases, with 18 bases separating them. The CDR3 sequence is 15 residues long. CDR1 and CDR2 from the germline V gene are MNHEY and SMNVEV (reference sequence). The CDR3 sequence: CASSLAGGEGQPQHF. CDR3 nucleotide sequence: TGTGCCAGCAGCCTGGCGGGAGGAGAGGGTCAGCCCCAGCATTTT.

The chain links TRBV6-2 or TRBV6-3 to TRBJ1-2; TRBD1 is a possible D gene (5 bases). Germline V gives CDR1 MNHEY, CDR2 SVGEGT. Trimming shortened V by 0 bases and J by 6 bases, and 11 bases separated the two germline ends. This CDR3 contains 14 residues. CDR3 in amino acids: CASSYSQRGNGYTF. The CDR3 DNA reads TGTGCCAGCAGTTACTCTCAAAGGGGAAATGGCTACACCTTC.

The CDR3 DNA sequence: TGTGCCAGCAGGGACAGATTACACTATGGCTACACCTTC. It codes for CASRDRLHYGYTF. The genes are TRBV2 and TRBJ1-2; maybe TRBD1 (6 bases). Germline CDR1 SNHLY, CDR2 FYNNEI. V was cut by 6 bases and J by 3 bases, with 11 bases left in between. The CDR3 runs to 13 residues. The full variable domain, completed using reference TRBV2 and TRBJ1-2, is EPEVTQTPSHQVTQMGQEVILRCVPISNHLYFYWYRQILGQKVEFLVSFYNNEISEKSEIFDDQFSVERPDGSNFTLKIRSTKLEDSAMYFCASRDRLHYGYTFGSGTRLTVV.